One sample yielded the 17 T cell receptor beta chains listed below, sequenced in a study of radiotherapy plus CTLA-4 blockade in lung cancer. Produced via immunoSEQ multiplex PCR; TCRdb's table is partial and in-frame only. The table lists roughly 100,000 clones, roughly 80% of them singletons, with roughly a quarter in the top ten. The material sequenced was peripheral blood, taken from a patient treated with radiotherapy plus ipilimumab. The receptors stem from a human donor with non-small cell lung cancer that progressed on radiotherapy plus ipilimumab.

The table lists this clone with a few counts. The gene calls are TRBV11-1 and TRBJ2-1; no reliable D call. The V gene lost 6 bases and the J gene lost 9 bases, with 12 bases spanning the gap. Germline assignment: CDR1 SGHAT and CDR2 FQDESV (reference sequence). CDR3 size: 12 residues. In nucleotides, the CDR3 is TGTGCCAGCAGGGGCGACTCCGGTGAGCAGTTCTTC. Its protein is CASRGDSGEQFF.

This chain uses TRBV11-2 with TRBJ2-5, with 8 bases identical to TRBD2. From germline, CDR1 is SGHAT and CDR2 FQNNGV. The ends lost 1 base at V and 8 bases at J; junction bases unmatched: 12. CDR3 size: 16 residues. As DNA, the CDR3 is TGTGCCAGCAGCTTAGGCGGGGGGTCGGTCAGGGATACCCAGTACTTC. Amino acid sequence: CASSLGGGSVRDTQYF.

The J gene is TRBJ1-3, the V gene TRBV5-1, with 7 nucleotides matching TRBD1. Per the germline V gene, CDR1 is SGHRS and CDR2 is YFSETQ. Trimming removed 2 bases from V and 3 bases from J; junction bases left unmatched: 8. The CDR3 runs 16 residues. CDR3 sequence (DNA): TGCGCCAGCAGCTTTAACCTCGGGACAGATGGAAACACCATATATTTT. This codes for CASSFNLGTDGNTIYF.

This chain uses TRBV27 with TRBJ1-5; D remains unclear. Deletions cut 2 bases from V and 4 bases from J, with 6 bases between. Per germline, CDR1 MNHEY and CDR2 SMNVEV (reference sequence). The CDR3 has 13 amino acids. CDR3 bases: TGTGCCAGCAGTTTAGTCCCAAATCAGCCCCAGCATTTT. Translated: CASSLVPNQPQHF.

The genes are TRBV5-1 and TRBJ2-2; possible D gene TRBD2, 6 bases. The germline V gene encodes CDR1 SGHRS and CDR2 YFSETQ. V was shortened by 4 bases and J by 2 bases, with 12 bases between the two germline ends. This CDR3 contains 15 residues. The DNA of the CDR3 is TGCGCCAGCAGCGATGGCGGGACTAACACCGGGGAGCTGTTTTTT. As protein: CASSDGGTNTGELFF.

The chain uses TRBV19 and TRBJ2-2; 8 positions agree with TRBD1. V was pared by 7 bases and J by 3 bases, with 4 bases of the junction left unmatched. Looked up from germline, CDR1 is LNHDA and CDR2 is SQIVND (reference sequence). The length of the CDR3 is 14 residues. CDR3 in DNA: TGTGCCAGTAACCCCAGGGGGCACACCGGGGAGCTGTTTTTT. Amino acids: CASNPRGHTGELFF.

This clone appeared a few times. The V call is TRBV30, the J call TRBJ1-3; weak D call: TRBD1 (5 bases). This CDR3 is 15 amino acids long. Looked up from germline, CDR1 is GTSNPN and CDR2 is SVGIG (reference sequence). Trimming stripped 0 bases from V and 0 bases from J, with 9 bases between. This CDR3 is CAWSVRVDSGNTIYF. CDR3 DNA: TGTGCCTGGAGTGTCAGGGTTGACTCTGGAAACACCATATATTTT.

In nucleotides, the CDR3 is TGTGCCAGCAGCGGATCCTGGACAGGGAGCGGCTACACCTTC. Translated, it gives CASSGSWTGSGYTF. The chain has TRBV9 and TRBJ1-2; 8 positions match TRBD1. J lost 8 bases, V lost 3 bases, and 9 bases had no gene match. CDR1 and CDR2 (germline): SGDLS, YYNGEE. CDR3 size: 14 residues.

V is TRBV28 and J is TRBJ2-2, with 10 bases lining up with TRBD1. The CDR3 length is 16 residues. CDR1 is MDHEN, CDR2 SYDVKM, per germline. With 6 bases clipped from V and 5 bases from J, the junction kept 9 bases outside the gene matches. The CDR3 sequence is CASSPPGQGRTGELFF. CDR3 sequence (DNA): TGTGCCAGCAGCCCTCCGGGACAGGGGAGGACCGGGGAGCTGTTTTTT.

In DNA form, the CDR3 reads TGTGCCACCTCGAGTCCGGGACCGGGGGCCTACGAGCAGTACTTC. This encodes CATSSPGPGAYEQYF. V usage is TRBV28 and J usage is TRBJ2-7, with D possibly matching TRBD2 (6 bases). This CDR3 region has 15 residues. Per germline, CDR1 MDHEN and CDR2 SYDVKM. Trimming pared 10 bases from V and 2 bases from J, leaving 21 bases between. Looking up the rest from reference TRBV28 and TRBJ2-7 gives the full variable domain: DVKVTQSSRYLVKRTGEKVFLECVQDMDHENMFWYRQDPGLGLRLIYFSYDVKMKEKGDIPEGYSVSREKKERFSLILESASTNQTSMYLCATSSPGPGAYEQYFGPGTRLTVT.

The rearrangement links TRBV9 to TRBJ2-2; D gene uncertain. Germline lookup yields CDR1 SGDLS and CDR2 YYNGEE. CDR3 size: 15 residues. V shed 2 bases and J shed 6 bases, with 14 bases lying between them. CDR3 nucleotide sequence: TGTGCCAGCAGCGTCAGTCGGGCAGCCCCCGGGGAGCTGTTTTTT. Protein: CASSVSRAAPGELFF.

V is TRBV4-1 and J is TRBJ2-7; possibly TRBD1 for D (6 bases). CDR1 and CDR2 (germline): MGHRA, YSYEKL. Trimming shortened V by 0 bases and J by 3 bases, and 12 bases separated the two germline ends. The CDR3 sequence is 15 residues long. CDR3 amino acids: CASSQDPGDVYEQYF. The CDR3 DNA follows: TGCGCCAGCAGCCAAGACCCAGGGGACGTCTACGAGCAGTACTTC.

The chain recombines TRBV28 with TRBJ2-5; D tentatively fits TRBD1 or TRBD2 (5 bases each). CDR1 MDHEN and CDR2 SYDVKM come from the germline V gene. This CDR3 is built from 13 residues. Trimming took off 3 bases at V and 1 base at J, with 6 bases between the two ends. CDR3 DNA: TGTGCCAGCAGTTTGGGGGTCCAAGAGACCCAGTACTTC. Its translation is CASSLGVQETQYF.

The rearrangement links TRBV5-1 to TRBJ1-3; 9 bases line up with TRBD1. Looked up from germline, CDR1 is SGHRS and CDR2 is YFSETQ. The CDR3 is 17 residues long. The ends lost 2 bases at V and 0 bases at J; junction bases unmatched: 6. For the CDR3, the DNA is TGCGCCAGCAGCTTAGGACAGGGGCGCAACTCTGGAAACACCATATATTTT. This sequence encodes CASSLGQGRNSGNTIYF.

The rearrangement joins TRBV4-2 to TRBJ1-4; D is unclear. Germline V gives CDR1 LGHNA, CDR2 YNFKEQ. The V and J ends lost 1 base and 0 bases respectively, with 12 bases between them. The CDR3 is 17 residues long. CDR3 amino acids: CASSQAPLSATNEKLFF. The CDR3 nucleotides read TGTGCCAGCAGCCAAGCCCCCCTGAGTGCAACTAATGAAAAACTGTTTTTT.

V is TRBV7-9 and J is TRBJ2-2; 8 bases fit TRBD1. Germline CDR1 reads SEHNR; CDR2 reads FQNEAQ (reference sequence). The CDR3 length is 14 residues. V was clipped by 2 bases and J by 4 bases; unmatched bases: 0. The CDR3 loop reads CASSLTGGTGELFF. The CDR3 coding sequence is TGTGCCAGCAGCTTAACAGGGGGCACCGGGGAGCTGTTTTTT.

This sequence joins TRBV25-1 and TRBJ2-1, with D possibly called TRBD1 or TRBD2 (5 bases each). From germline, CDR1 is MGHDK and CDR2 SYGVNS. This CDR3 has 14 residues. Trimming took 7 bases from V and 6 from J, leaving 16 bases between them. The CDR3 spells CASTSPGTINEQFF. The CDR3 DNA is TGTGCCAGCACGTCCCCAGGGACGATCAATGAGCAGTTCTTC.